These T cell receptor beta chains were read from a single sample in a study of CD8+CD57+ T cells in acquired aplastic anemia. TCRdb passed the reads through MiXCR, listing each CDR3 protein once. The sample has some 190,000 distinct CDR3 sequences; about 47% are singletons. The sample was sorted CD4+, CD8+, or CD8+CD57+ T cells (not recorded which) from PBMCs. The receptors originated from a human donor in good health. CDR3s include the opening cysteine and the closing phenylalanine or tryptophan. A D gene is named only where the DNA matches it firmly. Clone sizes are given selectively: once, few, many, or a class where the clone is expanded.

clone size: few
V gene: TRBV5-1
D gene: TRBD1
J gene: TRBJ2-7
CDR3 DNA: TGCGCCAGCAGCTTGAAAGGACAGGGCTACGAGCAGTACTTC
CDR3 protein: CASSLKGQGYEQYF

clone size: NA
V gene: TRBV25-1
D gene: TRBD1
J gene: TRBJ1-2
CDR3 DNA: TGTGCCAGCAGTGAATTACAGGGGACGGATGGCTACACCTTC
CDR3 protein: CASSELQGTDGYTF

clone size: NA
V gene: TRBV24-1
D gene: NA
J gene: TRBJ1-5
CDR3 DNA: TGTGCCACCAGTGACCCAAATAGCAATCAACCCCAGCATTTT
CDR3 protein: CATSDPNSNQPQHF

clone size: NA
V gene: TRBV20-1
D gene: TRBD2
J gene: TRBJ2-5
CDR3 DNA: TGCAGTGCTAGAGATGCGGCGGCTAGCGGGAGGGCCGGGGAGACCCAGTACTTC
CDR3 protein: CSARDAAASGRAGETQYF

clone size: NA
V gene: TRBV19
D gene: TRBD2
J gene: TRBJ2-7
CDR3 DNA: TGTGCCAGTAGTGACCTCGGGAGGTTCCACGAGCAGTACTTC
CDR3 protein: CASSDLGRFHEQYF

clone size: many
V gene: TRBV5-6
D gene: NA
J gene: TRBJ1-2
CDR3 DNA: TGTGCCAGCAGCTTGTGGGGAGACTATGGCTACACCTTC
CDR3 protein: CASSLWGDYGYTF

clone size: many
V gene: TRBV7-9
D gene: NA
J gene: TRBJ1-2
CDR3 DNA: TGTGCCAGCAGCGATCGGGACGCATACTCCCCTAACTATGGCTACACCTTC
CDR3 protein: CASSDRDAYSPNYGYTF

clone size: few
V gene: TRBV24-1
D gene: NA
J gene: TRBJ2-4
CDR3 DNA: TGTGCCAGCAGTGATTGGGCCCTAGCCAAAAACATTCAGTACTTC
CDR3 protein: CASSDWALAKNIQYF

clone size: few
V gene: TRBV10-3
D gene: NA
J gene: TRBJ2-7
CDR3 DNA: TGTGCCGTCTGCCGGGACCACAACTACGAGCAGTACTTC
CDR3 protein: CAVCRDHNYEQYF

clone size: NA
V gene: TRBV14
D gene: NA
J gene: TRBJ1-6
CDR3 DNA: TGTGCCAGCAGCCAAGGTTTTAGGGGGGCGAATAGTTCACCCCTCCACTTT
CDR3 protein: CASSQGFRGANSSPLHF

clone size: NA
V gene: TRBV19
D gene: TRBD1
J gene: TRBJ1-3
CDR3 DNA: TGTGCCAGTAGTGGGACAGGGACCTCTGGAAACACCATATATTTT
CDR3 protein: CASSGTGTSGNTIYF

clone size: NA
V gene: TRBV15
D gene: NA
J gene: TRBJ1-4
CDR3 DNA: TGTGCCACCAGCCAGTACAATGAAAAACTGTTTTTT
CDR3 protein: CATSQYNEKLFF

clone size: NA
V gene: TRBV5-1
D gene: NA
J gene: TRBJ2-1
CDR3 DNA: TGCGCCAGCAGCTTGATGTCACGGCCATTAAATGAGCAGTTCTTC
CDR3 protein: CASSLMSRPLNEQFF

clone size: many
V gene: TRBV12-3/TRBV12-4
D gene: TRBD2
J gene: TRBJ2-1
CDR3 DNA: TGTGCCAGCAGTCCTACTAGCGGAGGCCACAATGAGCAGTTCTTC
CDR3 protein: CASSPTSGGHNEQFF

clone size: many
V gene: TRBV7-9
D gene: NA
J gene: TRBJ1-2
CDR3 DNA: TGTGCCAGCAGCCTACGCGGGGCTATCGGTGGCTACACCTTC
CDR3 protein: CASSLRGAIGGYTF

clone size: many
V gene: TRBV7-8
D gene: NA
J gene: TRBJ2-7
CDR3 DNA: TGTGCCAGCAGCCTGGTGAGCGGTATCTCCTACGAGCAGTACTTC
CDR3 protein: CASSLVSGISYEQYF

clone size: NA
V gene: TRBV24-1
D gene: NA
J gene: TRBJ1-2
CDR3 DNA: TGTGCCACCAGTGGGACAACCTATGGCTACACCTTC
CDR3 protein: CATSGTTYGYTF

clone size: NA
V gene: TRBV15
D gene: NA
J gene: TRBJ2-1
CDR3 DNA: TGTGCCACCAGCAGAGATTCGGGGGGCGAGCAGTTCTTC
CDR3 protein: CATSRDSGGEQFF

clone size: NA
V gene: TRBV5-1
D gene: TRBD2
J gene: TRBJ2-7
CDR3 DNA: TGCGCCAGCAGCATTAATAGCGGGGGGACTCCCTACGAGCAGTACTTC
CDR3 protein: CASSINSGGTPYEQYF

clone size: NA
V gene: TRBV3-1
D gene: NA
J gene: TRBJ1-3
CDR3 DNA: TGTGCCAGCAGCCCGTCAGGGACGGGCGGAAACACCATATATTTT
CDR3 protein: CASSPSGTGGNTIYF

clone size: NA
V gene: TRBV28
D gene: NA
J gene: TRBJ1-1
CDR3 DNA: TGTGCCAGCAGCCAAACCCCGGTGGAAGGCACTGAAGCTTTCTTT
CDR3 protein: CASSQTPVEGTEAFF

clone size: many
V gene: TRBV29-1
D gene: TRBD2
J gene: TRBJ2-7
CDR3 DNA: TGCAGCGCCCGACTAGCGGGAGGCTACGAGCAGTACTTC
CDR3 protein: CSARLAGGYEQYF

clone size: few
V gene: TRBV29-1
D gene: NA
J gene: TRBJ2-3
CDR3 DNA: TGCAGCGTTGAAAAAAGCACAGATACGCAGTATTTT
CDR3 protein: CSVEKSTDTQYF

clone size: NA
V gene: TRBV19
D gene: NA
J gene: TRBJ1-2
CDR3 DNA: TGTGCCAGTAGTATAGTTAGCGGACACTTGACTGGCTACACCTTC
CDR3 protein: CASSIVSGHLTGYTF

clone size: few
V gene: TRBV18
D gene: NA
J gene: TRBJ1-4
CDR3 DNA: TGTGCCAGCTCCCCTGATAAGGGGAAGGATGAAAAACTGTTTTTT
CDR3 protein: CASSPDKGKDEKLFF

clone size: NA
V gene: TRBV19
D gene: TRBD1
J gene: TRBJ2-1
CDR3 DNA: TGTGCCAGTAGTACCCCCGGGACAGGGGGCGTGAAGAGCTCCTACAATGAGCAGTTCTTC
CDR3 protein: CASSTPGTGGVKSSYNEQFF

clone size: NA
V gene: TRBV19
D gene: TRBD2
J gene: TRBJ2-1
CDR3 DNA: TGTGCCAGTAGTATAAGGACTAGCGGTAACTACAATGAGCAGTTCTTC
CDR3 protein: CASSIRTSGNYNEQFF